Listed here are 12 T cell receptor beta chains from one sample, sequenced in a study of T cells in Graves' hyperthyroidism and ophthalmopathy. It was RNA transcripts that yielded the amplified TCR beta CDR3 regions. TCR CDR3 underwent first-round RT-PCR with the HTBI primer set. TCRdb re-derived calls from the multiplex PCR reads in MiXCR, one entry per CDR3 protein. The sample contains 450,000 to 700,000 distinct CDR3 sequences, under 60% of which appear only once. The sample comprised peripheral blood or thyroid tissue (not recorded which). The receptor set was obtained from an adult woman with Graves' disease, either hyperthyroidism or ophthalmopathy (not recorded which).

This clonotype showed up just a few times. The CDR3 sequence is CAISRTGGLVGNVLTF. CDR3 nucleotides: TGTGCCATCAGCCGGACAGGGGGCCTGGTGGGGAACGTCCTGACTTTC. The J gene is TRBJ2-6, the V gene TRBV19; 11 bases agree with TRBD1. From germline, CDR1 is LNHDA and CDR2 SQIVND (reference sequence). The junction had 15 bases not matched to a gene; V was cut back by 10 bases and J by 10 bases. CDR3 size: 16 residues.

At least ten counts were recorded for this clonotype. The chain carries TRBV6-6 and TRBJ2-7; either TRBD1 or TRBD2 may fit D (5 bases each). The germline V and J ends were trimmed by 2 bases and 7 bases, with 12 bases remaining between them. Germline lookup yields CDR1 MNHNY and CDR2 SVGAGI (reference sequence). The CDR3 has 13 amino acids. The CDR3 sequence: CASSYNGWGEQYF. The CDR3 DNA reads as TGTGCCAGCAGTTACAATGGTTGGGGGGAGCAGTACTTC.

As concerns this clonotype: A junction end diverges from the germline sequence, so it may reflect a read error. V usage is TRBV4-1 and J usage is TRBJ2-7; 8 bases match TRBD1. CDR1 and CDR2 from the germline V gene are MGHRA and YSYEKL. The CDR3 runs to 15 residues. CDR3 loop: CATSAPDRASYEQYF. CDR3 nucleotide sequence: TGTGCCACCAGTGCTCCGGACAGGGCCTCCTACGAGCAGTACTTC.

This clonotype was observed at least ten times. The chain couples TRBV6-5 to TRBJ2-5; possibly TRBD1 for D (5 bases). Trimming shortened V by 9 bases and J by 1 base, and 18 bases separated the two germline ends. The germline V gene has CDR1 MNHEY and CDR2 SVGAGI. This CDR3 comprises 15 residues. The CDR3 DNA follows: TGTGCCAGAGACAGTACTGCCCGAATCCAAGAGACCCAGTACTTC. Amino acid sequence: CARDSTARIQETQYF.

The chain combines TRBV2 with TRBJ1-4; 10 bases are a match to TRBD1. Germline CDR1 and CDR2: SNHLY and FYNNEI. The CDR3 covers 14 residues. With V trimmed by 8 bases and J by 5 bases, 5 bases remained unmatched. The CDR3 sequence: CASVRDRGNEKLFF. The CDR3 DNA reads TGTGCCAGCGTCCGGGACAGGGGAAATGAAAAACTGTTTTTT.

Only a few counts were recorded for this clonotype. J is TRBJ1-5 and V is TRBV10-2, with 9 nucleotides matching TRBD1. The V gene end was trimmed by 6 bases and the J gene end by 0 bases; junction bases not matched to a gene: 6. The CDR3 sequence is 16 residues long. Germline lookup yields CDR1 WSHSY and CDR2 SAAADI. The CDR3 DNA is TGCGCCAGCAGAAAGACAGGGGGTGTTAGCAATCAGCCCCAGCATTTT. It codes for CASRKTGGVSNQPQHF.

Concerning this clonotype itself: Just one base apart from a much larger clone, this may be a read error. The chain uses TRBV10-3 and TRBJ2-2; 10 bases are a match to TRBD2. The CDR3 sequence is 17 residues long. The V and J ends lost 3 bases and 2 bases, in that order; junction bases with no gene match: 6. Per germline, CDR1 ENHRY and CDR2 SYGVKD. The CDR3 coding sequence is TGTGCCATCAGTGAATGGGCTAGCGGGAGAAACACCGGGGAGCTGTTTTTT. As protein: CAISEWASGRNTGELFF.

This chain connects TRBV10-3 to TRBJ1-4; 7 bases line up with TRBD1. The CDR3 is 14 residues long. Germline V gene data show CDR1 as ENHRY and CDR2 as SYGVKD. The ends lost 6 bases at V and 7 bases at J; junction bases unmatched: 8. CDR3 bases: TGTGCCATCAGCACCTGGGACAGTACTGAAAAACTGTTTTTT. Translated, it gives CAISTWDSTEKLFF.

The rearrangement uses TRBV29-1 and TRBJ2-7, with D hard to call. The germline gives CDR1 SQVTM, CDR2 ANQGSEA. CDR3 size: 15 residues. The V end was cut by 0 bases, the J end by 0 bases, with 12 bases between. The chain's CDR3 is CSVEDRAASSYEQYF. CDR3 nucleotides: TGCAGCGTTGAAGATCGGGCAGCGAGCTCCTACGAGCAGTACTTC.

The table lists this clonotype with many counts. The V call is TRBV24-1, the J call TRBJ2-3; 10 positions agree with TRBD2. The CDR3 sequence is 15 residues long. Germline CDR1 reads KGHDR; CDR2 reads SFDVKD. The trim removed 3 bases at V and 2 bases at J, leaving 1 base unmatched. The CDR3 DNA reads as TGTGCCACCAGTGATCTAGCGGGGGACACAGATACGCAGTATTTT. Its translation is CATSDLAGDTDTQYF.

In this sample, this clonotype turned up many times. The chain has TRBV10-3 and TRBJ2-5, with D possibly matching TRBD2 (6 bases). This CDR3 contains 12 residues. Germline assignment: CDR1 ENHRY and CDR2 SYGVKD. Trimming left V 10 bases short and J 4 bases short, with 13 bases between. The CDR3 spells CASGTSGETQYF. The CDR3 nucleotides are TGTGCCAGCGGGACCTCTGGAGAGACCCAGTACTTC.

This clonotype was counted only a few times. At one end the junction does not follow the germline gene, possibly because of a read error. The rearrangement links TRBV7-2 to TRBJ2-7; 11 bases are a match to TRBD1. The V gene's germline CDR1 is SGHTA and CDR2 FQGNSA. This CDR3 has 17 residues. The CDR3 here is CASSLPGGTGGVYEQYF. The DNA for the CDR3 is TGCGCCAGCAGCCTCCCTGGGGGGACAGGGGGTGTCTACGAGCAGTACTTC.